Presented here are 16 T cell receptor beta chains from one specimen sequenced in a study of radiation and T cells in renal cell carcinoma. TCRdb's table, derived via immunoSEQ multiplex PCR, lists solely in-frame clones and lacks some. This sample has about 150,000 clones, with roughly 87% found just once. This sample's time point: blood 2 weeks post-SBRT. As to treatment: 15 Gy SBRT to primary tumor, nephrectomy 4 weeks later. This specimen was blood, taken from a patient whose treatment included radiotherapy and nephrectomy. Receptor source: a woman aged 50 to 60 with renal cell carcinoma.

This sequence joins TRBV2 and TRBJ1-2, with D unresolved. In germline, CDR1 is SNHLY, CDR2 FYNNEI. V was shortened by 3 bases and J by 2 bases, with 10 bases between the two germline ends. The CDR3 covers 14 residues. CDR3 residues: CASSDSRTNYGYTF. In DNA, the CDR3 is TGTGCCAGCAGTGATTCCAGGACGAACTATGGCTACACCTTC. The whole variable domain, filled in from reference TRBV2 and TRBJ1-2, reads EPEVTQTPSHQVTQMGQEVILRCVPISNHLYFYWYRQILGQKVEFLVSFYNNEISEKSEIFDDQFSVERPDGSNFTLKIRSTKLEDSAMYFCASSDSRTNYGYTFGSGTRLTVV.

The DNA for the CDR3 is TGTGCCAGCAGCGTAGGTGGTAGCGGGGGGATGTTCTTC. This encodes CASSVGGSGGMFF. The V call is TRBV9, the J call TRBJ2-1; 10 bases match TRBD2. CDR3 length: 13 amino acids. J was trimmed by 15 bases and V by 0 bases; bases with no gene match: 6. Germline CDR1 is SGDLS and CDR2 is YYNGEE.

The chain recombines TRBV5-1 with TRBJ1-6; 8 positions agree with TRBD1. This CDR3 has 19 amino acids. Germline values: CDR1 SGHRS, CDR2 YFSETQ. After removal of 0 bases from V and 6 bases from J, the junction contained 14 bases not matched to a gene. This CDR3 is CASSLVGNRGTRSNSPLHF. The DNA of the CDR3 is TGCGCCAGCAGCTTGGTGGGGAACAGGGGGACCAGGAGTAATTCACCCCTCCACTTT.

The V gene is TRBV25-1, the J gene TRBJ1-6, with no clear D. Trimming removed 7 bases at V and 8 bases at J, with 9 bases between. Germline V CDR1 and CDR2: MGHDK, SYGVNS. This CDR3 comprises 12 residues. The CDR3: CASNSGYSPLHF. The CDR3 DNA reads TGTGCCAGCAATTCGGGATATTCACCCCTCCACTTT. Together with reference TRBV25-1 and TRBJ1-6, the CDR3 gives the full variable domain: EADIYQTPRYLVIGTGKKITLECSQTMGHDKMYWYQQDPGMELHLIHYSYGVNSTEKGDLSSESTVSRIRTEHFPLTLESARPSHTSQYLCASNSGYSPLHFGNGTRLTVT.

The chain recombines TRBV5-4 with TRBJ2-7; D gene unclear. V dropped 2 bases and J dropped 1 base, with 7 bases sitting between them. The CDR3 spans 13 residues. The germline V gene encodes CDR1 SGHNT and CDR2 YYREEE (reference sequence). DNA for the CDR3: TGTGCCAGCAGCTTCGCAGGTTCCTACGAGCAGTACTTC. This encodes CASSFAGSYEQYF.

This chain uses TRBV1 with TRBJ2-5; TRBD1 is the table's D call and was not checked against the DNA. TRBV1 is an annotated pseudogene. The CDR3 sequence is 17 residues long. CDR3 sequence reads: CTSSHYRVRTPRETQYF. Here the CDR3 DNA reads TGCACCAGCAGCCATTACAGGGTTAGGACTCCTAGGGAGACCCAGTACTTC.

This sequence joins TRBV20-1 and TRBJ1-2; D gene uncertain. With 5 bases removed from V and 7 bases from J, the gap between germline ends came to 11 bases. Germline V gene lookup returns CDR1 DFQATT and CDR2 SNEGSKA (reference sequence). The CDR3 totals 11 residues. The CDR3 sequence: CSAPRPAGYTF. DNA of the CDR3: TGCAGTGCTCCTCGACCTGCTGGCTACACCTTC.

The gene calls are TRBV19 and TRBJ2-1; tentative D call: TRBD2 (6 bases). The germline V gene encodes CDR1 LNHDA and CDR2 SQIVND (reference sequence). V was shortened by 1 base and J by 6 bases, with 13 bases between the two germline ends. The CDR3 covers 15 residues. The chain's CDR3 is CASSIGRGWGNEQFF. In DNA form, the CDR3 reads TGTGCCAGTAGTATAGGTCGGGGGTGGGGCAATGAGCAGTTCTTC.

The chain joins TRBV4-1 to TRBJ2-1, with 10 bases fitting TRBD2. Germline values: CDR1 MGHRA, CDR2 YSYEKL. CDR3 length: 17 amino acids. J lost 8 bases, V lost 4 bases, and 14 bases had no gene match. The CDR3 DNA reads TGCGCCAGCAGCCTTCGCCCAGCGGGGGGGCAATTCGATGAGCAGTTCTTC. Translating it yields CASSLRPAGGQFDEQFF.

J is TRBJ1-3 and V is TRBV4-1; 8 bases match TRBD1. Germline CDR1 reads MGHRA; CDR2 reads YSYEKL. V lost 5 bases and J lost 4; bases outside the gene matches: 7. The CDR3 loop spans 15 amino acids. CDR3 amino acids: CASSGQGLSGNTIYF. CDR3 DNA sequence: TGCGCCAGCAGCGGACAGGGTCTTTCAGGAAACACCATATATTTT.

The chain uses TRBV7-6 and TRBJ2-7; 7 positions match TRBD1. Germline CDR1 and CDR2: SGHVS and FNYEAQ. This CDR3 is built from 15 residues. Trimming removed 0 bases from V and 2 bases from J; junction bases left unmatched: 4. CDR3 residues: CASSLATGQTYEQYF. In nucleotides, the CDR3 is TGTGCCAGCAGCTTAGCTACGGGACAGACCTACGAGCAGTACTTC.

This clone was seen only a few times. The J gene is TRBJ2-5, the V gene TRBV9; TRBD2 matches at 10 bases. V shed 3 bases and J 1 base; nucleotides not matched to a gene: 3. CDR1 SGDLS and CDR2 YYNGEE come from the germline V gene. This CDR3 is built from 15 residues. The CDR3 reads CASSGLAGAQETQYF. The CDR3 DNA reads TGTGCCAGCAGCGGTCTAGCGGGGGCCCAAGAGACCCAGTACTTC.

This clone is a singleton in its sample. The chain combines TRBV2 with TRBJ1-5, with D uncertain. Germline CDR1 SNHLY, CDR2 FYNNEI. This CDR3 region has 16 residues. The V end lost 7 bases, the J end lost 4 bases, and 20 bases lay between the germline ends. Written as DNA, the CDR3 is TGTGCCAGCACTAGGAGTAAGGCAGCCACGAATCAGCCCCAGCATTTT. Its protein product is CASTRSKAATNQPQHF. The complete variable domain, with remaining parts taken from reference TRBV2 and TRBJ1-5, reads EPEVTQTPSHQVTQMGQEVILRCVPISNHLYFYWYRQILGQKVEFLVSFYNNEISEKSEIFDDQFSVERPDGSNFTLKIRSTKLEDSAMYFCASTRSKAATNQPQHFGDGTRLSIL.

This rearrangement joins TRBV6-5 to TRBJ2-3; TRBD1 matches 11 bases. Germline V gene data show CDR1 as MNHEY and CDR2 as SVGAGI. The CDR3 consists of 15 residues. Trimming at V came to 7 bases and at J to 6 bases, leaving 9 bases not matched to a gene. The CDR3 sequence is CASTTAGTGGDTQYF. CDR3 nucleotides: TGTGCCAGCACCACCGCCGGGACAGGGGGGGATACGCAGTATTTT.

The chain joins TRBV9 to TRBJ1-1; D is perhaps TRBD1 (5 bases). Trimming removed 3 bases at V and 1 base at J, with 13 bases between. The CDR3 covers 15 residues. Germline V gives CDR1 SGDLS, CDR2 YYNGEE. CDR3 sequence (DNA): TGTGCCAGCAGCGCCAAGGGGCAGGGGAACACTGAAGCTTTCTTT. Its translation: CASSAKGQGNTEAFF.

V is TRBV18 and J is TRBJ2-2; a possible D gene is TRBD1 (5 bases). CDR1 and CDR2 (germline): KGHSH, LQKENI. CDR3 length equals 16 residues. The V end was cut by 3 bases, the J end by 2 bases, with 13 bases between. For the CDR3, the DNA is TGTGCCAGCTCACCCGAACAGGCATTCAACACCGGGGAGCTGTTTTTT. It is translated as CASSPEQAFNTGELFF.